The next 27 T cell receptor beta chains were all read from a single sample in a study of cytotoxic CD8 clonotypes in ibrutinib-treated CLL. Assay: immunoSEQ multiplex PCR; the TCRdb copy retains only in-frame clones and omits some. There are tens of thousands of clones in the sample; around 60% occur only once, and about a fifth lies in the top ten. The source was PBMCs, collected after 24 months of ibrutinib treatment. Receptors originate from a human donor with chronic lymphocytic leukemia.

This clone was counted a few times. The V call is TRBV5-1, the J call TRBJ1-5, with D maybe TRBD1 (6 bases). In germline, CDR1 is SGHRS, CDR2 YFSETQ. The CDR3 runs 13 residues. V was cut by 2 bases and J by 7 bases, with 10 bases left in between. This CDR3 is CASSFSRGQPQHF. CDR3 coding DNA: TGCGCCAGCAGCTTCTCCAGGGGCCAGCCCCAGCATTTT.

The chain joins TRBV28 to TRBJ2-5; no reliable D call. The germline gives CDR1 MDHEN, CDR2 SYDVKM. V lost 2 bases and J lost 2, with 6 bases in between. The CDR3 extends over 13 amino acids. CDR3 DNA sequence: TGTGCCAGCAGTTTAGTTCTGCAAGAGACCCAGTACTTC. Encoded protein: CASSLVLQETQYF. The full variable domain, completed using reference TRBV28 and TRBJ2-5, is DVKVTQSSRYLVKRTGEKVFLECVQDMDHENMFWYRQDPGLGLRLIYFSYDVKMKEKGDIPEGYSVSREKKERFSLILESASTNQTSMYLCASSLVLQETQYFGPGTRLLVL.

V and J are TRBV13 and TRBJ1-3; D gene uncertain. The germline gives CDR1 PRHDT, CDR2 FYEKMQ (reference sequence). The CDR3 extends over 12 amino acids. V was clipped by 3 bases and J by 8 bases, with 8 bases between them. CDR3 protein: CASSFSGDTIYF. The DNA for the CDR3 is TGTGCCAGCAGCTTCTCTGGGGACACCATATATTTT.

This clone appeared many times. The gene calls are TRBV4-1 and TRBJ2-1, with a tentative D call TRBD2 (6 bases). Trimming left V 1 base short and J 9 bases short, with 22 bases between. Germline V gene sequence: CDR1 MGHRA, CDR2 YSYEKL. The CDR3 is 17 residues long. CDR3 nucleotides: TGCGCCAGCAGCCAAGCCCTGGAGGGACCCGGTCATGGTGAGCAGTTCTTC. Its translation is CASSQALEGPGHGEQFF.

This clone was seen only a few times. The rearrangement joins TRBV5-6 to TRBJ2-2; TRBD1 aligns across 8 bases. This CDR3 comprises 15 residues. Trimming took 4 bases from V and 7 from J; bases not matched to a gene: 9. The germline CDR1 and CDR2 sequences are SGHDT and YYEEEE. The CDR3 DNA sequence: TGTGCCAGCAGCGGCCAGGGGGCGAGGCTCGGGGAGCTGTTTTTT. Translated, it gives CASSGQGARLGELFF.

This clone was recorded only once. This chain joins TRBV30 and TRBJ2-7; D possibly corresponds to TRBD2 (6 bases). The V and J ends lost 4 bases and 3 bases respectively, with 13 bases between them. Germline V gives CDR1 GTSNPN, CDR2 SVGIG (reference sequence). There are 13 residues in the CDR3. The CDR3 sequence is CAWTRGSNYEQYF. The CDR3 DNA sequence: TGTGCCTGGACACGGGGGTCGAACTACGAGCAGTACTTC.

V usage is TRBV19 and J usage is TRBJ2-1, with D unclear. Trimming cost V 1 base and J 9 bases, with 13 bases left between them. Per the germline V gene, CDR1 is LNHDA and CDR2 is SQIVND (reference sequence). The CDR3 has 14 amino acids. The CDR3 protein is CASSIALRQAEQFF. For the CDR3, the DNA is TGTGCCAGTAGTATAGCTTTACGTCAGGCTGAGCAGTTCTTC.

This clone was detected once. The chain employs TRBV29-1 and TRBJ2-3; D ambiguous. Germline assignment: CDR1 SQVTM and CDR2 ANQGSEA. The CDR3 is made up of 14 amino acids. V lost 4 bases and J lost 6, with 17 bases in between. The CDR3 here is CSVADILLSDTQYF. CDR3 DNA sequence: TGCAGCGTTGCCGACATACTTCTCAGCGATACGCAGTATTTT.

The chain combines TRBV28 with TRBJ2-7; 8 nucleotides line up with TRBD2. CDR3 length equals 15 residues. CDR1 and CDR2 (germline): MDHEN, SYDVKM. The ends lost 2 bases at V and 4 bases at J; junction bases unmatched: 7. This chain's CDR3 is CASSLGASGSYEQYF. The CDR3 DNA follows: TGTGCCAGCAGTTTAGGGGCTAGCGGGTCTTACGAGCAGTACTTC.

CDR3 coding DNA: TGTGCCAGCAGCTCCACGCCCGGAAACACCATATATTTT. Translated, it gives CASSSTPGNTIYF. This rearrangement joins TRBV7-9 to TRBJ1-3, with no clear D. Deletions cut 4 bases from V and 4 bases from J, with 8 bases between. CDR1 and CDR2 from the germline V gene are SEHNR and FQNEAQ (reference sequence). CDR3 size: 13 residues. The entire variable domain, with the rest obtained from reference TRBV7-9 and TRBJ1-3, is as follows: DTGVSQNPRHKITKRGQNVTFRCDPISEHNRLYWYRQTLGQGPEFLTYFQNEAQLEKSRLLSDRFSAERPKGSFSTLEIQRTEQGDSAMYLCASSSTPGNTIYFGEGSWLTVV.

The chain recombines TRBV5-1 with TRBJ2-7; 7 nucleotides match TRBD1. The CDR3 is made up of 15 amino acids. Trimming removed 3 bases from V and 9 bases from J; junction bases left unmatched: 15. Germline CDR1 is SGHRS and CDR2 is YFSETQ. This chain's CDR3 is CASSYTTQQGNAQYF. The CDR3 DNA sequence: TGCGCCAGCAGCTACACAACCCAACAGGGGAATGCGCAGTACTTC.

The chain employs TRBV7-2 and TRBJ2-7; D gene uncertain. V shed 5 bases and J shed 0 bases, with 14 bases lying between them. Looked up from germline, CDR1 is SGHTA and CDR2 is FQGNSA. The CDR3 loop spans 15 amino acids. DNA for the CDR3: TGTGCCAGCAGCATTGTTAAAGGCTTCTCCTACGAGCAGTACTTC. It encodes CASSIVKGFSYEQYF.

The chain employs TRBV28 and TRBJ2-1; D ambiguous. Trimming removed 0 bases from V and 2 bases from J, with 8 bases in between. The CDR3 loop spans 15 amino acids. The V gene's germline CDR1 is MDHEN and CDR2 SYDVKM. The CDR3 is CASSLWQSTYNEQFF. CDR3 coding DNA: TGTGCCAGCAGTTTATGGCAGTCCACCTACAATGAGCAGTTCTTC.

As DNA, the CDR3 is TGTGCCAGCAGTTTCCACAGGGGCAACACCTACGAGCAGTACGTC. It encodes CASSFHRGNTYEQYV. The chain is built from TRBV2 and TRBJ2-7; the match to TRBD1 covers 7 bases. There are 15 residues in the CDR3. Losses at the gene ends were 5 bases for V and 2 bases for J; bases not matched to a gene: 9. Per germline, CDR1 SNHLY and CDR2 FYNNEI.

The chain has TRBV28 and TRBJ2-1, with 7 bases that match TRBD2. The CDR3 totals 14 residues. Germline CDR1 MDHEN, CDR2 SYDVKM. Trimming cost V 4 bases and J 6 bases; bases outside gene matches: 6. For the CDR3, the DNA is TGTGCCAGCAGTTCCTCTAGCGGCGGCAATGAGCAGTTCTTC. Its protein is CASSSSSGGNEQFF.

The genes are TRBV28 and TRBJ1-5, with 9 bases fitting TRBD1. CDR1 and CDR2 from the germline V gene are MDHEN and SYDVKM. Trimming removed 2 bases from V and 7 bases from J; junction bases left unmatched: 12. The length of the CDR3 is 17 residues. The CDR3 bases are TGTGCCAGCAGTTTACTCGGGCGTGGGACAGGGAGCCAGCCCCAGCATTTT. Amino acids: CASSLLGRGTGSQPQHF.

The rearrangement uses TRBV5-1 and TRBJ2-6, with D possibly TRBD1 on 5 matching bases. CDR1 SGHRS and CDR2 YFSETQ come from the germline V gene. The V end lost 4 bases, the J end lost 0 bases, and 20 bases lay between the germline ends. The CDR3 loop spans 19 amino acids. The CDR3 DNA reads as TGCGCCAGCAGCCAGCAGGGCCCATCTAGTTTCTCTGGGGCCAACGTCCTGACTTTC. Its protein is CASSQQGPSSFSGANVLTF.

This chain joins TRBV2 and TRBJ2-1, with D uncertain. The CDR3 loop spans 12 amino acids. Germline loops: CDR1 SNHLY, CDR2 FYNNEI. V lost 1 base to trimming and J lost 4 bases, with 2 bases between them. In DNA form, the CDR3 reads TGTGCCAGCAGTGAAGGGTACAATGAGCAGTTCTTC. This sequence encodes CASSEGYNEQFF.

The chain combines TRBV18 with TRBJ2-2; TRBD1 might be the D (5 bases). The CDR3 runs to 13 residues. Germline CDR1 is KGHSH and CDR2 is LQKENI. Trimming shortened V by 7 bases and J by 4 bases, and 10 bases separated the two germline ends. The CDR3 coding sequence is TGTGCCAGCTGCACAGGAGTCACCGGGGAGCTGTTTTTT. Residues: CASCTGVTGELFF.

The chain carries TRBV2 and TRBJ2-5; D perhaps matches TRBD1 (5 bases). Germline V gives CDR1 SNHLY, CDR2 FYNNEI. The CDR3 runs 13 residues. The V end was cut by 4 bases, the J end by 7 bases, with 13 bases between. CDR3 region: CASSGETRGTQYF. CDR3 in DNA: TGTGCCAGCAGTGGAGAAACAAGGGGGACCCAGTACTTC.

Only a few counts were recorded for this clone. The chain is built from TRBV25-1 and TRBJ1-6; 7 bases map to TRBD1. CDR1 is MGHDK and CDR2 is SYGVNS in the germline V gene. The CDR3 length is 15 residues. V gave up 3 bases and J gave up 3 bases; unmatched junction bases: 2. The DNA of the CDR3 is TGTGCCAGCAGTGACAGGGGGAGCTATAATTCACCCCTCCACTTT. This encodes CASSDRGSYNSPLHF.

The CDR3 reads CASSNKPGQGRNEQFF. In nucleotides, the CDR3 is TGTGCCAGCAGCAATAAACCGGGACAGGGCAGGAATGAGCAGTTCTTC. The chain couples TRBV28 to TRBJ2-1; 9 bases are a match to TRBD1. Trimming at V came to 6 bases and at J to 7 bases, leaving 13 bases not matched to a gene. The CDR3 loop spans 16 amino acids. CDR1 is MDHEN, CDR2 SYDVKM, per germline.

The rearrangement uses TRBV28 and TRBJ2-2, with TRBD2 matching over 9 bases. V lost 5 bases, J lost 7 bases, and 17 bases stayed unmatched. The CDR3 loop spans 18 amino acids. Per germline, CDR1 MDHEN and CDR2 SYDVKM. In DNA form, the CDR3 reads TGTGCCAGCAGTGTCAGGATAGCGGGAGCGTTTTTTAGCGGGGAGCTGTTTTTT. This gives the protein CASSVRIAGAFFSGELFF.

As to this clone: The junction departs from the called germline gene at one end, perhaps through a read error. V is TRBV29-1 and J is TRBJ1-1; TRBD1 matches at 8 bases. Germline V gives CDR1 SQVTM, CDR2 ANQGSEA. This CDR3 is built from 16 residues. The CDR3 protein is CSVELRGRDRNPEAFF. The CDR3, as DNA: TGCAGCGTTGAATTACGGGGGCGGGACAGGAACCCTGAAGCTTTCTTT.

The chain recombines TRBV4-2 with TRBJ2-3, with D tentatively TRBD2 (5 bases). This CDR3 spans 13 amino acids. The V end lost 4 bases, the J end lost 7 bases, and 12 bases lay between the germline ends. Germline lookup yields CDR1 LGHNA and CDR2 YNFKEQ. The CDR3 DNA sequence: TGTGCCAGCAGCCCCAAAGAGGGCAATACGCAGTATTTT. Its protein product is CASSPKEGNTQYF.

This clone was found many times. The CDR3 is CASSLTGAWETQYF. CDR3 DNA sequence: TGTGCCAGCAGTTTAACAGGGGCGTGGGAGACCCAGTACTTC. The chain is built from TRBV27 and TRBJ2-5; 7 nucleotides align to TRBD1. V lost 2 bases and J lost 5; bases outside the gene matches: 5. Germline values: CDR1 MNHEY, CDR2 SMNVEV (reference sequence). The CDR3 covers 14 residues.

As to this clone: An end of the junction differs from the germline gene, which may be a read error. The rearrangement links TRBV5-1 to TRBJ2-5; no firm D call. There are 11 residues in the CDR3. Per the germline V gene, CDR1 is SGHRS and CDR2 is YFSETQ. The chain's CDR3 is CASSLADGEDF. The CDR3 DNA is TGTGCCAGCAGCTTGGCTGACGGAGAAGACTTC.